This TCR beta chain is from a study of early T cells in non-severe SARS-CoV-2 infection. The overall study: Bulk RNA from unsorted whole blood was sequenced; chains were unpaired.

This clonotype was observed a handful of times. The antigen is unknown. Study results and limitations: Lookups in VDJdb leaned toward anti-spike CD8 responses and missed private and CD4 specificities.

Molecules of cDNA were individually given unique molecular identifiers that were attached to them. Each CDR3 protein gets one entry after TCRdb re-called the 5' RACE reads with MiXCR. Of 39,000 or so distinct CDR3 sequences in the sample, about 5.5% were seen once. The germline V gene has CDR1 SGHTA and CDR2 FQGTGA. This CDR3 has 13 residues. Deletions cut 1 base from V and 5 bases from J, with 5 bases between. The source is an adult who was a healthcare worker with PCR-confirmed SARS-CoV-2 infection or an uninfected control (not recorded which). This sequence joins TRBV7-3 and TRBJ2-2; D is unclear. The starting material was whole blood, obtained at baseline. CDR3: CASSLKGTGELFF. The CDR3, as DNA: TGTGCCAGCAGCTTAAAAGGGACCGGGGAGCTGTTTTTT. The full variable domain, with the rest looked up from reference TRBV7-3 and TRBJ2-2, is GAGVSQTPSNKVTEKGKYVELRCDPISGHTALYWYRQSLGQGPEFLIYFQGTGAADDSGLPNDRFFAVRPEGSVSTLKIQRTERGDSAVYLCASSLKGTGELFFGEGSRLTVL.